The 15 T cell receptor beta chains in this list originate from one sample, sequenced in a study of shared clonotypes between healthy human individuals. Repertoires were generated with immunoSEQ multiplex PCR, while TCRdb's copy carries only in-frame clones and drops some. The sample yields about 1.5 million clones, 95% to 97% seen once. The sequenced sample consisted of naive CD4+ T cells sorted from blood. Subset here: CD45RA+ positively selected. Source of these receptors: a man aged 25-45 years in good health.

This clone is a singleton in its sample. Other DNA sequences in the sample encode the same CDR3. This chain connects TRBV5-1 to TRBJ1-5, with D unclear. Germline values: CDR1 SGHRS, CDR2 YFSETQ. Trimming shortened V by 0 bases and J by 4 bases, and 8 bases separated the two germline ends. The CDR3 runs to 14 residues. The CDR3 here is CASSLGSGNQPQHF. DNA for the CDR3: TGCGCCAGCAGCTTGGGGTCAGGTAATCAGCCCCAGCATTTT. Based on the CDR3 plus reference TRBV5-1 and TRBJ1-5, the full variable domain is KAGVTQTPRYLIKTRGQQVTLSCSPISGHRSVSWYQQTPGQGLQFLFEYFSETQRNKGNFPGRFSGRQFSNSRSEMNVSTLELGDSALYLCASSLGSGNQPQHFGDGTRLSIL.

Regarding this clone: The same CDR3 arises from other DNA sequences in this sample as well. The genes are TRBV28 and TRBJ2-7; 8 bases line up with TRBD2. V shed 6 bases and J 3 bases; nucleotides not matched to a gene: 1. Germline CDR1 is MDHEN and CDR2 is SYDVKM. This CDR3 spans 12 amino acids. The CDR3 nucleotides read TGTGCCAGCAGAACTAGCGGCTACGAGCAGTACTTC. Protein product: CASRTSGYEQYF.

V is TRBV11-2 and J is TRBJ2-5, with D maybe TRBD2 (5 bases). This CDR3 contains 14 residues. Per germline, CDR1 SGHAT and CDR2 FQNNGV. Trimming took 6 bases from V and 5 from J, leaving 16 bases between them. The CDR3 DNA is TGTGCCAGCAGATTCACCTCCCCGGGGGAGACCCAGTACTTC. Its protein product is CASRFTSPGETQYF.

In this sample, this clone turned up once. This chain links TRBV7-3 with TRBJ1-1; D is possibly TRBD1 (5 bases). Deletions cut 6 bases from V and 3 bases from J, with 14 bases between. This CDR3 is 14 amino acids long. In germline, CDR1 is SGHTA, CDR2 FQGTGA. Written as DNA, the CDR3 is TGTGCCAGCAGTTATACCGGGGCTGACACTGAAGCTTTCTTT. It codes for CASSYTGADTEAFF.

The V call is TRBV10-3, the J call TRBJ2-2, with a weak D call TRBD2 (6 bases). This CDR3 has 14 amino acids. CDR1 and CDR2 (germline): ENHRY, SYGVKD. The V end lost 10 bases, the J end lost 2 bases, and 14 bases lay between the germline ends. The CDR3 DNA is TGTGCCAAAAAGGAGGGCCCAAACACCGGGGAGCTGTTTTTT. As protein: CAKKEGPNTGELFF.

This chain joins TRBV28 and TRBJ1-1; 9 nucleotides match TRBD1. J lost 8 bases, V lost 8 bases, and 9 bases had no gene match. This CDR3 is built from 13 residues. Germline CDR1 and CDR2: MDHEN and SYDVKM. This chain's CDR3 is CASLGQGQEEAFF. The CDR3 nucleotides are TGTGCCAGCCTGGGACAGGGACAGGAAGAAGCTTTCTTT.

A few counts support this clone. The chain employs TRBV10-2 and TRBJ2-7; D not resolved. The germline V and J ends were trimmed by 6 bases and 7 bases, with 7 bases remaining between them. Germline CDR1 reads WSHSY; CDR2 reads SAAADI. The CDR3 length is 10 residues. This CDR3 is CASRHGEQYF. The CDR3 DNA sequence: TGCGCCAGCAGGCATGGGGAGCAGTACTTC.

This rearrangement joins TRBV2 to TRBJ2-1; tentative D call: TRBD1 (7 bases). V lost 4 bases, J lost 4 bases, and 14 bases lay in between. This CDR3 has 15 residues. Looked up from germline, CDR1 is SNHLY and CDR2 is FYNNEI. CDR3 nucleotides: TGTGCCAGCAGTGGTGGGGGGACAGAGTACAATGAGCAGTTCTTC. It is translated as CASSGGGTEYNEQFF.

This chain joins TRBV7-3 and TRBJ2-1, with 13 bases that match TRBD2. This CDR3 region has 19 residues. Losses at the gene ends were 5 bases for V and 0 bases for J; bases not matched to a gene: 10. Germline CDR1 and CDR2: SGHTA and FQGTGA. The DNA of the CDR3 is TGTGCCAGCAGCCCCACCGGGACTAGCGGGACGACCTCCTACAATGAGCAGTTCTTC. It yields the protein CASSPTGTSGTTSYNEQFF.

This chain uses TRBV2 with TRBJ1-2, with D perhaps TRBD1 (5 bases). This CDR3 is 13 amino acids long. V lost 10 bases and J 7 bases, leaving 19 bases between the germline ends. Germline V gene data show CDR1 as SNHLY and CDR2 as FYNNEI. The CDR3 sequence: CATGGREWSGYTF. The DNA of the CDR3 is TGTGCCACCGGGGGACGGGAATGGTCTGGCTACACCTTC.

A single count supports this clone. Distinct nucleotide sequences in the sample also encode this CDR3. This chain uses TRBV19 with TRBJ2-6; D unclear. The CDR3 loop spans 13 amino acids. V was trimmed by 1 base and J by 4 bases, leaving 2 bases between them. Germline loops: CDR1 LNHDA, CDR2 SQIVND (reference sequence). The CDR3 DNA reads TGTGCCAGTAGTATAGGAGGGGCCAACGTCCTGACTTTC. Its protein is CASSIGGANVLTF.

This chain links TRBV28 with TRBJ2-3, with 9 bases identical to TRBD2. Germline assignment: CDR1 MDHEN and CDR2 SYDVKM. The V and J ends lost 4 bases and 3 bases, in that order; junction bases with no gene match: 11. The CDR3 totals 17 residues. CDR3 DNA sequence: TGTGCCAGCAGTTCCCCCGCGGGCGGGAGGGCGACAGATACGCAGTATTTT. Translation: CASSSPAGGRATDTQYF.

The V and J genes are TRBV5-1 and TRBJ1-1; 7 positions match TRBD1. After removal of 4 bases from V and 3 bases from J, the junction contained 9 bases not matched to a gene. CDR1 and CDR2 (germline): SGHRS, YFSETQ. This CDR3 comprises 15 residues. The DNA for the CDR3 is TGCGCCAGCAGCCTATTAACAGGGGTGGACACTGAAGCTTTCTTT. Residues: CASSLLTGVDTEAFF.

This chain links TRBV18 with TRBJ1-1; D is uncertain. Germline-derived CDR1 and CDR2 are KGHSH and LQKENI. The CDR3 has 14 residues. Trimming removed 4 bases at V and 3 bases at J, with 12 bases between. The CDR3: CASSRMLGDTEAFF. The CDR3 DNA follows: TGTGCCAGCTCACGGATGTTAGGCGACACTGAAGCTTTCTTT.

The chain combines TRBV9 with TRBJ2-1; D is unclear. This CDR3 is 16 amino acids long. V was cut by 2 bases and J by 5 bases, with 17 bases left in between. The V gene's germline CDR1 is SGDLS and CDR2 YYNGEE. CDR3 protein: CASSVRSIGGDNEQFF. The DNA of the CDR3 is TGTGCCAGCAGCGTGAGGTCGATAGGTGGGGACAATGAGCAGTTCTTC. Drawing the rest from reference TRBV9 and TRBJ2-1, the complete variable domain is DSGVTQTPKHLITATGQRVTLRCSPRSGDLSVYWYQQSLDQGLQFLIQYYNGEERAKGNILERFSAQQFPDLHSELNLSSLELGDSALYFCASSVRSIGGDNEQFFGPGTRLTVL.